These 8 T cell receptor beta chains came from one sample sequenced in a study of OX40 agonist ivuxolimab in advanced cancers. Assay used: immunoSEQ multiplex PCR; TCRdb lists only in-frame clones, some missing. The sample lists 14,000 or so clones, 82% seen once, with around 45% in the top ten. The material sequenced was CD4+ or CD8+ T cells sorted from blood, taken in a trial of the OX40 agonist ivuxolimab. The receptors were sampled from an adult with an advanced solid tumor such as melanoma, head and neck, liver or kidney cancer.

In DNA, the CDR3 is TGTGCCAGCAGCCACAGGAGCCGCTCTGGAAACACCATATATTTT. Protein: CASSHRSRSGNTIYF. The chain uses TRBV6-5 and TRBJ1-3; D is perhaps TRBD1 (5 bases). The CDR3 spans 15 residues. Germline assignment: CDR1 MNHEY and CDR2 SVGAGI. The V gene lost 6 bases and the J gene lost 0 bases, with 12 bases spanning the gap.

The V and J genes are TRBV4-3 and TRBJ2-7; no reliable D call. Trimming took off 3 bases at V and 0 bases at J, with 12 bases between the two ends. Germline lookup yields CDR1 LGHNA and CDR2 YSLEER. This CDR3 region has 15 residues. The CDR3 region has the DNA TGCGCCAGCAGCCAGACCAGCCGCAACTCCTACGAGCAGTACTTC. Amino acid sequence: CASSQTSRNSYEQYF.

This clone was seen just once. This chain links TRBV28 with TRBJ2-3, with 10 bases that match TRBD1. Germline CDR1 MDHEN, CDR2 SYDVKM. CDR3 length: 19 residues. V gave up 5 bases and J gave up 5 bases; unmatched junction bases: 19. The CDR3 reads CASSPPDGQGEVVGDTQYF. In DNA, the CDR3 is TGTGCCAGCAGTCCCCCGGATGGACAGGGGGAAGTAGTTGGAGATACGCAGTATTTT.

The chain combines TRBV7-9 with TRBJ1-4; D is uncertain. The V and J ends lost 3 bases and 8 bases respectively, with 13 bases between them. The CDR3 sequence is 14 residues long. The germline V gene encodes CDR1 SEHNR and CDR2 FQNEAQ (reference sequence). CDR3 DNA sequence: TGTGCCAGCAGCTTGGGAGATCTGGGAGAAAAACTGTTTTTT. Residues: CASSLGDLGEKLFF.

This clone turned up a few times. The rearrangement joins TRBV10-2 to TRBJ2-3, with TRBD2 matching over 7 bases. The germline CDR1 and CDR2 sequences are WSHSY and SAAADI. This CDR3 spans 15 amino acids. The V and J ends lost 9 bases and 0 bases, in that order; junction bases with no gene match: 9. The CDR3 region is CASALGGVSTDTQYF. CDR3 nucleotide sequence: TGCGCCAGTGCTCTTGGGGGGGTCAGCACAGATACGCAGTATTTT.

V gene TRBV7-9 combines with J gene TRBJ1-2; D may be TRBD1 (6 bases). Trimming stripped 3 bases from V and 14 bases from J, with 16 bases between. This CDR3 is 12 amino acids long. Germline CDR1 is SEHNR and CDR2 is FQNEAQ (reference sequence). CDR3 sequence reads: CASSLGGDRSTF. The CDR3 DNA reads as TGTGCCAGCAGCTTGGGGGGAGACAGGAGTACCTTC. The variable domain in full, with the rest retrieved from reference TRBV7-9 and TRBJ1-2, is DTGVSQNPRHKITKRGQNVTFRCDPISEHNRLYWYRQTLGQGPEFLTYFQNEAQLEKSRLLSDRFSAERPKGSFSTLEIQRTEQGDSAMYLCASSLGGDRSTFGSGTRLTVV.

The chain is built from TRBV28 and TRBJ1-6; 10 bases are shared with TRBD1. The germline CDR1 and CDR2 sequences are MDHEN and SYDVKM. This CDR3 region has 13 residues. Germline trimming cut 4 bases from V and 14 bases from J; bases unmatched to any gene: 5. The CDR3 region is CASSYGQGGTLHF. In DNA, the CDR3 is TGTGCCAGCAGTTATGGACAGGGGGGGACCCTCCACTTT.

This clone has just one count. The rearrangement joins TRBV28 to TRBJ2-1; 7 bases align to TRBD2. The CDR3 is 17 amino acids. Germline V gene data show CDR1 as MDHEN and CDR2 as SYDVKM. The junction had 13 bases not matched to a gene; V was cut back by 4 bases and J by 4 bases. CDR3 amino acids: CASSSDVKTSPYNEQFF. In nucleotides, the CDR3 is TGTGCCAGCAGTTCAGACGTTAAGACTAGCCCTTACAATGAGCAGTTCTTC.